Below are 17 T cell receptor beta chains sequenced from a single sample in a study of cytomegalovirus exposure and HLA in healthy donors. In the PCR, 60 Vbeta and 13 Jbeta primers were used. Sequenced by immunoSEQ multiplex PCR; TCRdb stores in-frame clones only, minus some. This sample has over 75,000 clones, with approximately 80% found just once. Sequencing was performed on PBMCs. These receptors were taken from a young man in good health and CMV-seropositive.

The rearrangement uses TRBV11-2 and TRBJ1-5, with TRBD1 as a possible D gene (5 bases). Germline assignment: CDR1 SGHAT and CDR2 FQNNGV. The CDR3 is 14 residues long. Trimming removed 5 bases at V and 3 bases at J, with 11 bases between. CDR3 coding DNA: TGTGCCAGCAGCCTGACAGCCTTCAATCAGCCCCAGCATTTT. Its translation: CASSLTAFNQPQHF.

The chain recombines TRBV11-2 with TRBJ2-3; 8 nucleotides match TRBD2. Germline lookup yields CDR1 SGHAT and CDR2 FQNNGV. The CDR3 extends over 14 amino acids. V gave up 5 bases and J gave up 1 base; unmatched junction bases: 2. In nucleotides, the CDR3 is TGTGCCAGCAGCCGGGGGGGCGGCACAGATACGCAGTATTTT. Its protein product is CASSRGGGTDTQYF.

The chain recombines TRBV5-1 with TRBJ2-1; TRBD2 might be the D (5 bases). V was shortened by 5 bases and J by 0 bases, with 12 bases between the two germline ends. The CDR3 loop spans 15 amino acids. Germline CDR1 and CDR2: SGHRS and YFSETQ. The CDR3 is CASRSGMGSYNEQFF. The CDR3 bases are TGCGCCAGCAGGTCCGGGATGGGCTCCTACAATGAGCAGTTCTTC.

The chain employs TRBV18 and TRBJ2-1; 8 bases align to TRBD1. V gave up 5 bases and J gave up 0 bases; unmatched junction bases: 3. Germline CDR1 and CDR2: KGHSH and LQKENI. This CDR3 contains 15 residues. Here the CDR3 DNA reads TGTGCCAGCTCAAACGACAGGGGCTCCTACAATGAGCAGTTCTTC. This translates into CASSNDRGSYNEQFF.

This clone has just a few counts. The chain combines TRBV27 with TRBJ2-1; D perhaps matches TRBD1 (6 bases). This CDR3 is built from 16 residues. The V and J ends lost 0 bases and 7 bases respectively, with 16 bases between them. Germline-derived CDR1 and CDR2 are MNHEY and SMNVEV (reference sequence). The CDR3 DNA reads as TGTGCCAGCAGTTTATCTAGGCAGGGGTTCTATAATGAGCAGTTCTTC. Amino acids: CASSLSRQGFYNEQFF.

The V gene is TRBV19, the J gene TRBJ2-1; 7 bases line up with TRBD2. CDR1 and CDR2 from the germline V gene are LNHDA and SQIVND (reference sequence). The length of the CDR3 is 15 residues. The V segment lost 3 bases and the J segment 5 bases; nucleotides outside the gene matches: 7. The CDR3 sequence: CASSIGPSGNNEQFF. CDR3 coding DNA: TGTGCCAGTAGTATCGGACCGAGCGGGAACAATGAGCAGTTCTTC.

This clone was seen only a few times. V gene TRBV5-1 combines with J gene TRBJ2-1; 7 bases fit TRBD2. With V trimmed by 0 bases and J by 9 bases, 9 bases remained unmatched. The CDR3 has 15 amino acids. Per the germline V gene, CDR1 is SGHRS and CDR2 is YFSETQ. CDR3 protein: CASSLVGLEGSEQFF. The CDR3 DNA reads TGCGCCAGCAGCTTGGTAGGACTAGAGGGGAGTGAGCAGTTCTTC. Full variable domain (remainder filled in from reference TRBV5-1 and TRBJ2-1): KAGVTQTPRYLIKTRGQQVTLSCSPISGHRSVSWYQQTPGQGLQFLFEYFSETQRNKGNFPGRFSGRQFSNSRSEMNVSTLELGDSALYLCASSLVGLEGSEQFFGPGTRLTVL.

Only a few counts were recorded for this clone. The chain uses TRBV10-3 and TRBJ1-6; a weak D match, TRBD1 (6 bases). The CDR3 is made up of 16 amino acids. Germline assignment: CDR1 ENHRY and CDR2 SYGVKD. V shed 0 bases and J shed 7 bases, with 13 bases lying between them. DNA of the CDR3: TGTGCCATCAGTGAGTCGACAGGTCAAAAGAATTCACCCCTCCACTTT. This codes for CAISESTGQKNSPLHF.

The chain couples TRBV5-4 to TRBJ2-1; 10 nucleotides line up with TRBD1. CDR3 length: 13 amino acids. Germline V gene data show CDR1 as SGHNT and CDR2 as YYREEE (reference sequence). V gave up 4 bases and J gave up 15 bases; unmatched junction bases: 10. CDR3 coding DNA: TGTGCCAGCAGCCCCACTCCGGGACAGGGGTGGTTCTTC. As protein: CASSPTPGQGWFF.

This clone occurred a few times. The chain combines TRBV27 with TRBJ2-7; D is possibly TRBD2 (5 bases). Trimming took 2 bases from V and 2 from J, leaving 19 bases between them. The germline V gene has CDR1 MNHEY and CDR2 SMNVEV (reference sequence). This CDR3 spans 17 amino acids. CDR3 DNA sequence: TGTGCCAGCAGTTTACGGGCAGACTTTACTAGGACCTACGAGCAGTACTTC. It encodes CASSLRADFTRTYEQYF.

The chain combines TRBV4-3 with TRBJ2-7, with 7 bases identical to TRBD2. The CDR3 is 17 residues long. Per the germline V gene, CDR1 is LGHNA and CDR2 is YSLEER. J was trimmed by 3 bases and V by 0 bases; bases with no gene match: 11. This CDR3 is CASSQDLTSGKNYEQYF. CDR3 bases: TGCGCCAGCAGCCAAGATCTTACCAGCGGGAAGAACTACGAGCAGTACTTC.

The rearrangement uses TRBV11-2 and TRBJ2-7, with D possibly matching TRBD1 (5 bases). Germline CDR1 and CDR2: SGHAT and FQNNGV. V shed 3 bases and J shed 3 bases, with 18 bases lying between them. This CDR3 has 16 amino acids. The CDR3 coding sequence is TGTGCCAGCAGCTTGGCGACAGAACGACCTTTCTACGAGCAGTACTTC. Residues: CASSLATERPFYEQYF. Filled out from reference TRBV11-2 and TRBJ2-7, the complete variable domain reads EAGVAQSPRYKIIEKRQSVAFWCNPISGHATLYWYQQILGQGPKLLIQFQNNGVVDDSQLPKDRFSAERLKGVDSTLKIQPAKLEDSAVYLCASSLATERPFYEQYFGPGTRLTVT.

This chain links TRBV28 with TRBJ1-4; D remains unclear. Trimming stripped 3 bases from V and 8 bases from J, with 16 bases between. The length of the CDR3 is 15 residues. CDR1 and CDR2 from the germline V gene are MDHEN and SYDVKM. The CDR3 nucleotides read TGTGCCAGCAGTTTGAGAGGGCTCGGGTCAGAAAAACTGTTTTTT. Its protein product is CASSLRGLGSEKLFF. Complete variable domain (other parts from reference TRBV28 and TRBJ1-4): DVKVTQSSRYLVKRTGEKVFLECVQDMDHENMFWYRQDPGLGLRLIYFSYDVKMKEKGDIPEGYSVSREKKERFSLILESASTNQTSMYLCASSLRGLGSEKLFFGSGTQLSVL.

This chain joins TRBV15 and TRBJ2-1; perhaps TRBD2 as D (6 bases). The CDR3 covers 13 residues. V lost 4 bases to trimming and J lost 7 bases, with 11 bases between them. Germline CDR1 is LNHNV and CDR2 is YYDKDF (reference sequence). The CDR3 DNA reads as TGTGCCACCAGCATAATCGGGGGTAATGAGCAGTTCTTC. Encoded protein: CATSIIGGNEQFF.

This clone was observed many times. The chain uses TRBV5-6 and TRBJ2-7; unclear D gene. CDR1 SGHDT and CDR2 YYEEEE come from the germline V gene. Trimming took 1 base from V and 2 from J, leaving 4 bases between them. The CDR3 contains 12 residues. DNA for the CDR3: TGTGCCAGCAGCTTGAACACCTACGAGCAGTACTTC. Translating it yields CASSLNTYEQYF.

The chain links TRBV27 to TRBJ2-7, with TRBD2 matching over 7 bases. Germline V gene lookup returns CDR1 MNHEY and CDR2 SMNVEV (reference sequence). V dropped 2 bases and J dropped 2; count of bases not matched to a gene: 6. This CDR3 comprises 15 residues. CDR3 residues: CASSLGGRGAYEQYF. The CDR3 bases are TGTGCCAGCAGTTTAGGCGGGAGAGGGGCCTACGAGCAGTACTTC.

The J gene is TRBJ2-2, the V gene TRBV29-1, with TRBD2 identical over 7 bases. V was pared by 5 bases and J by 1 base, with 4 bases of the junction left unmatched. This CDR3 spans 14 amino acids. Germline CDR1 reads SQVTM; CDR2 reads ANQGSEA. CDR3 residues: CSVQAGRNTGELFF. In DNA form, the CDR3 reads TGCAGCGTTCAAGCGGGAAGGAACACCGGGGAGCTGTTTTTT.